The sample holds a few counts of the clone carrying this T cell receptor beta chain. The antigen remains unidentified. This specimen comes from a study of T cell responses to AZD1222 COVID-19 vaccine. The length of the CDR3 is 14 residues. Study-wide findings and caveats: Researchers took repertoire samples only after the peak T cell response had come. There were mostly white British donors and more females than males, and clonal diversity was possibly underestimated. Reportedly, nearly half of unique spike TCRs recognized epitopes outside B.1.351/B.1.1.7 mutations.

Clones were read by immunoSEQ multiplex PCR, and TCRdb kept only the in-frame ones, dropping some. This table holds approximately 52,000 clones, 87% found once. This clonotype was sampled from an adult who received the AZD1222 COVID-19 vaccine. The chain is built from TRBV21-1 and TRBJ2-3; TRBD1 is taken as the D call from the table, unchecked against the DNA. TRBV21-1 is a known pseudogene. Source: peripheral blood, taken 28 days after the second AZD1222 dose. The CDR3 is CASSYRDRTDTQYF. The CDR3 nucleotides are TGTGCCAGCAGTTACAGGGATCGCACAGATACGCAGTATTTT.